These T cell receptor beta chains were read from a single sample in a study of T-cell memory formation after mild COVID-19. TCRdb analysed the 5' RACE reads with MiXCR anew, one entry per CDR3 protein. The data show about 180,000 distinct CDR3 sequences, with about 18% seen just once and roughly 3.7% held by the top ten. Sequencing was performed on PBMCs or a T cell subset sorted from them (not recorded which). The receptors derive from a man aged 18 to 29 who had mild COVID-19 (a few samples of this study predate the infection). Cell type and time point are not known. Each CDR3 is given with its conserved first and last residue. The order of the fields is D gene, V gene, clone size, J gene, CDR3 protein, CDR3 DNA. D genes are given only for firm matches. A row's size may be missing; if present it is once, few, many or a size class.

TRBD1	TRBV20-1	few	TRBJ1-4	CSARRGQGNEKLFF	TGCAGTGCTAGACGGGGACAGGGTAATGAAAAACTGTTTTTT
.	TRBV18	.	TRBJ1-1	CASSPLPLNTEAFF	TGTGCCAGCTCACCGCTTCCACTTAACACTGAAGCTTTCTTT
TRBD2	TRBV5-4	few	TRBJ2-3	CASSLKLAGGQDTQYF	TGTGCCAGCAGCTTGAAACTAGCGGGGGGGCAAGATACGCAGTATTTT
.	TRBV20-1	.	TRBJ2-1	CSARTRSYNEQFF	TGCAGTGCTAGGACTAGATCCTACAATGAGCAGTTCTTC
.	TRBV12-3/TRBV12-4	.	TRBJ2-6	CASSYPYRLLSSGANVLTF	TGTGCCAGCAGTTATCCCTACAGGTTACTAAGCTCTGGGGCCAACGTCCTGACTTTC
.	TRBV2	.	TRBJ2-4	CASNRDQGDIQYF	TGTGCCAGCAACCGGGACCAAGGGGACATTCAGTACTTC
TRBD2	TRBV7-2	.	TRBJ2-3	CASSLVAGGDPYTQYF	TGTGCCAGCAGCTTAGTTGCGGGGGGGGACCCGTATACGCAGTATTTT
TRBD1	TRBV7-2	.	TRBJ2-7	CASSVRDSYEQYF	TGTGCCAGCAGCGTCCGGGACAGCTACGAGCAGTACTTC
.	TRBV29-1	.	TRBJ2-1	CSVERYNEQFF	TGCAGCGTTGAGAGGTACAATGAGCAGTTCTTC
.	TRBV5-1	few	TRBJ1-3	CASSLAGQSSGNTIYF	TGCGCCAGCAGCTTGGCCGGACAGTCCTCTGGAAACACCATATATTTT
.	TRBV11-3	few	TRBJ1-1	CASSLEADTEAFF	TGTGCCAGCAGCTTAGAGGCAGACACTGAAGCTTTCTTT
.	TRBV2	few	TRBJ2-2	CASSEALGPYTGELFF	TGTGCCAGCAGTGAAGCGTTAGGGCCCTACACCGGGGAGCTGTTTTTT
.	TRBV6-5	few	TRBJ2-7	CASRRGQGGYEQYF	TGTGCCAGCAGGAGAGGACAGGGAGGGTACGAGCAGTACTTC
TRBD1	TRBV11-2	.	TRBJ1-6	CASRYGAGQRPSPLHF	TGTGCCAGCAGGTATGGGGCGGGACAGAGACCTTCACCCCTCCACTTT
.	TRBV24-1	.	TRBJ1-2	CATRNFYGYTF	TGTGCCACCAGAAACTTCTATGGCTACACCTTC
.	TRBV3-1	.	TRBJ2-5	CASSPRIGQGKETQYF	TGTGCCAGCAGCCCTCGGATTGGCCAGGGGAAAGAGACCCAGTACTTC
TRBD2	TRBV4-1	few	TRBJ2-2	CASSQPTSGVRTGELFF	TGCGCCAGCAGCCAGCCAACTAGCGGGGTCCGAACCGGGGAGCTGTTTTTT
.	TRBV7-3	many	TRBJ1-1	CASSLSVNTEAFF	TGTGCCAGCAGCTTATCGGTGAACACTGAAGCTTTCTTT
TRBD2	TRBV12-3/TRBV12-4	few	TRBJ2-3	CASTRGTTETDTQYF	TGTGCCAGCACCCGGGGGACTACGGAAACAGATACGCAGTATTTT
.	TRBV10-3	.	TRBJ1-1	CAIRHRHSNTEAFF	TGTGCCATCAGGCACAGGCACTCGAACACTGAAGCTTTCTTT
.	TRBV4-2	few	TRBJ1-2	CASSRSQELYGYTF	TGTGCCAGCAGCCGTAGTCAGGAGCTCTATGGCTACACCTTC
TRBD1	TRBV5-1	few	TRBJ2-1	CASSQLPGQGNDEQFF	TGCGCCAGCAGTCAACTGCCGGGACAGGGTAACGATGAGCAGTTCTTC
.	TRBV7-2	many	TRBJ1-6	CASSLERSPLHF	TGTGCCAGCAGCTTAGAAAGGTCACCCCTCCACTTT
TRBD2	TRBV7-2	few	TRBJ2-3	CASSPPGTSAPDTQYF	TGTGCCAGCAGCCCCCCTGGGACTAGCGCGCCAGATACGCAGTATTTT
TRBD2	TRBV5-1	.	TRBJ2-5	CASSLPMSGGTEETQYF	TGCGCCAGCAGCTTGCCGATGAGCGGGGGGACTGAAGAGACCCAGTACTTC
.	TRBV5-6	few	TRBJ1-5	CASSLGPGVNQPQHF	TGTGCCAGCAGCTTGGGGCCGGGGGTTAATCAGCCCCAGCATTTT
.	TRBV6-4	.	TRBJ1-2	CASSSSLQGNYGYTF	TGTGCCAGCAGCAGCAGCCTACAGGGAAACTATGGCTACACCTTC
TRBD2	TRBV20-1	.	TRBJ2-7	CSVAGGGYEQYF	TGCAGTGTCGCTGGGGGGGGCTACGAGCAGTACTTC
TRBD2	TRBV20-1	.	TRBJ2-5	CSAQTMRTSETQYF	TGCAGTGCTCAGACGATGAGGACTAGTGAGACCCAGTACTTC
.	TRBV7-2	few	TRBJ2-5	CASSLYEETQYF	TGTGCCAGCAGCTTATATGAAGAGACCCAGTACTTC
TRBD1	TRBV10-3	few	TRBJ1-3	CAISRSGQGDTIYF	TGTGCCATCAGTCGCTCGGGACAGGGAGACACCATATATTTT
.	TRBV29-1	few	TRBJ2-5	CSVEDRAGLGWTQYF	TGCAGCGTTGAAGATAGGGCGGGCCTCGGGTGGACCCAGTACTTC
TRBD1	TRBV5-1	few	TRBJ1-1	CASSAGGVTEAFF	TGCGCCAGCAGCGCAGGGGGAGTCACTGAAGCTTTCTTT
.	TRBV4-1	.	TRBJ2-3	CASSQLGLRDTQYF	TGCGCCAGCAGCCAATTGGGACTGCGAGATACGCAGTATTTT
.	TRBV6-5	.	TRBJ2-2	CASRPLILTGELFF	TGTGCCAGCAGACCACTTATACTCACCGGGGAGCTGTTTTTT
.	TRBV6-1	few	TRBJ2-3	CASSEVGTGDTQYF	TGTGCCAGCAGTGAGGTTGGAACAGGGGATACGCAGTATTTT
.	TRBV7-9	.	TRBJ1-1	CASSGEDTEAFF	TGTGCCAGCAGCGGTGAGGACACTGAAGCTTTCTTT
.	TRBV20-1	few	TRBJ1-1	CSARGSLYTEAFF	TGCAGTGCTAGAGGGAGTCTGTACACTGAAGCTTTCTTT
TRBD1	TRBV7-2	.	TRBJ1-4	CASSSRDSPKGKLFF	TGTGCCAGCAGCAGCAGGGACAGCCCAAAGGGAAAACTGTTTTTT
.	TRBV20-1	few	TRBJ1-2	CSASQPGGYTF	TGCAGTGCTAGTCAGCCTGGGGGCTACACCTTC
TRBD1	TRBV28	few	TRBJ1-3	CASSFQGGGNTIYF	TGTGCCAGCAGTTTCCAGGGGGGTGGAAACACCATATATTTT
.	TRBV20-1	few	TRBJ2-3	CSARLNADTQYF	TGCAGTGCTAGACTGAACGCAGATACGCAGTATTTT
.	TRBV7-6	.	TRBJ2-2	CASSLGSAANTGELFF	TGTGCCAGCAGCTTAGGGTCGGCAGCGAACACCGGGGAGCTGTTTTTT
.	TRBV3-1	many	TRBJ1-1	CASSQNTAGEAFF	TGTGCCAGCAGCCAAAATACGGCGGGAGAAGCTTTCTTT
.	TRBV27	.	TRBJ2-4	CASSFTGTENIQYF	TGTGCCAGCAGTTTTACAGGGACGGAAAACATTCAGTACTTC
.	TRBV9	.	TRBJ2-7	CASSVARVGEQYF	TGTGCCAGCAGCGTAGCTAGGGTGGGCGAGCAGTACTTC
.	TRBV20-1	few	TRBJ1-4	CSARWAANEKLFF	TGCAGTGCTAGGTGGGCGGCTAATGAAAAACTGTTTTTT
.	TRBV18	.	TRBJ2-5	CASSPRTGNGETQYF	TGTGCCAGCTCACCACGGACGGGGAATGGGGAGACCCAGTACTTC